This T cell receptor (beta chain) stems from a study of molecular identifiers for immune sequencing clone quantification. Study summary: In replicates, RNA from roughly 21,000 or 96,000 naive CD8 cells was divided five ways and four parts were sequenced.

Via MiXCR, TCRdb re-called the PCR reads, giving one row per CDR3 protein. The sample has about 640,000 distinct CDR3 sequences, nearly 20% seen once; the top ten hold roughly 0.85%. CDR1 is DFQATT and CDR2 is SNEGSKA in the germline V gene (reference sequence). Trimming pared 6 bases from V and 4 bases from J, leaving 18 bases between. There are 14 residues in the CDR3. This clonotype was counted ten times or more. The V and J genes are TRBV20-1 and TRBJ1-1; tentative D call: TRBD1 (6 bases). Sequencing was carried out using naive CD8+ T cells from blood, with Jurkat cell RNA spiked in. The subset is: FACS-sorted CD8+CD4-CCR7+CD45RA+ naive T cells. This receptor was identified in a human donor in good health. Some libraries in this study had Jurkat cell RNA spiked in. The CDR3 DNA follows: TGCAGTGCCACGGTCGACAGGAGGATCACTGAAGCTTTCTTT. Residues: CSATVDRRITEAFF.